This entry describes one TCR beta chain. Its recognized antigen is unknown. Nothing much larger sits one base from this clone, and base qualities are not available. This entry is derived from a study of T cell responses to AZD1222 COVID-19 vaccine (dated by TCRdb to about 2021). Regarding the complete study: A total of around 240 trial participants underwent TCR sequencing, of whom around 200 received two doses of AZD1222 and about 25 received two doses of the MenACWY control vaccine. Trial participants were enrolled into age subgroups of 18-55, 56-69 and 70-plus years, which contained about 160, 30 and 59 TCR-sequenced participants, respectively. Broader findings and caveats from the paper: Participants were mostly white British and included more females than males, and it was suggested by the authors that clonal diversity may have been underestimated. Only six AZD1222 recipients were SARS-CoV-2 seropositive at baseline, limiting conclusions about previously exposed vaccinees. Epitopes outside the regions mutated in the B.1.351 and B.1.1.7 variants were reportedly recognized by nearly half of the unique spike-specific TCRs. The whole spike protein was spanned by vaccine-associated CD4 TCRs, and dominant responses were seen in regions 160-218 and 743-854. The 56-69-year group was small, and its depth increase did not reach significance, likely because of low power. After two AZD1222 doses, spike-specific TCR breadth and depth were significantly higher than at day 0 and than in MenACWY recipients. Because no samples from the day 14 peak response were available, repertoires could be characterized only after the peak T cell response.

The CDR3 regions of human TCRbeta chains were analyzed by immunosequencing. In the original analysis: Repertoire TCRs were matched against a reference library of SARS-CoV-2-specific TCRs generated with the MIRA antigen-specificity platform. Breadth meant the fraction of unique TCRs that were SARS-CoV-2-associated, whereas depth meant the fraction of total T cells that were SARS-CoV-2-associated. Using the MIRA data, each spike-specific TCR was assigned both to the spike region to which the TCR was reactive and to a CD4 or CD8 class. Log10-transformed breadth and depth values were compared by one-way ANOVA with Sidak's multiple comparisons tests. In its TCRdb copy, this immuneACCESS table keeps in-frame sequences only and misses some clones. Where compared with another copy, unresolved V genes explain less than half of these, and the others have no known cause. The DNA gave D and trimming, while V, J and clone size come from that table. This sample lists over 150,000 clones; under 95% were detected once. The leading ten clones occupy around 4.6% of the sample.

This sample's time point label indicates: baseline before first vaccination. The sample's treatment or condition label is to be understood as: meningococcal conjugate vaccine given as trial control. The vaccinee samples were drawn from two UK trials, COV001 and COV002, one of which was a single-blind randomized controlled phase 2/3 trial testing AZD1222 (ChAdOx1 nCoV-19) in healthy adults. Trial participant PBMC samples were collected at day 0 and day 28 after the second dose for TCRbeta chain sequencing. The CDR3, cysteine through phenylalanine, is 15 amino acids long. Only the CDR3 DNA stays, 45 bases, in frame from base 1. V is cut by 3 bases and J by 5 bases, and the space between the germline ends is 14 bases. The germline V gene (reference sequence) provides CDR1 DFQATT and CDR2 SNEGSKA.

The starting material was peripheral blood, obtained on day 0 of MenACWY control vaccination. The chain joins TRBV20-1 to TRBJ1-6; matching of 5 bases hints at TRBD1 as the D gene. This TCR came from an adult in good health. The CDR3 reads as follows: CSASGGGINNSPLHF. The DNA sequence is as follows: TGCAGTGCTAGTGGGGGGGGGATAAATAATTCACCCCTCCACTTT.